This entry concerns a single T cell receptor (beta chain). This specimen belongs to a study of CD8 T cells in ankylosing spondylitis. Researchers built TCR beta libraries using quantitative 5'-RACE with molecular barcodes. TCRdb used MiXCR to reprocess the 5' RACE reads, holding one entry per CDR3 protein. This sample yields around 330,000 distinct CDR3 sequences, of which approximately 10% are seen a single time; around 8.4% belongs to the top ten. V gave up 4 bases and J gave up 7 bases; unmatched junction bases: 8. Germline loops: CDR1 DFQATT, CDR2 SNEGSKA (reference sequence). This CDR3 has 15 amino acids.

The receptor was isolated from a female donor with ankylosing spondylitis or in good health (not recorded which). J is TRBJ1-6 and V is TRBV20-1, with TRBD1 matching 9 bases. The sequenced sample was blood, either unsorted or a sorted T cell fraction (not recorded which). This CDR3 is CSATNGQGRNSPLHF. The CDR3 bases are TGCAGTGCTACTAACGGACAGGGGCGAAATTCACCCCTCCACTTT.